The 6 T cell receptor beta chains given below trace back to one sample, sequenced in a study of T cells in Graves' hyperthyroidism and ophthalmopathy. The CDR3 regions of TCR beta were amplified from RNA transcripts. The HTBI set primed first-round TCR CDR3 RT-PCR. TCRdb reanalysed the multiplex PCR reads using MiXCR and keeps one entry per CDR3 protein. The profile shows about 570,000 distinct CDR3 sequences, around 15% of them singletons. The sequencing input was blood. These receptors all stem from a middle-aged woman with Graves' hyperthyroidism.

This chain uses TRBV6-1 with TRBJ2-5; TRBD1 agrees at 7 bases. The CDR3 totals 13 residues. V lost 6 bases and J lost 4; bases outside the gene matches: 5. Germline CDR1 reads MNHNS; CDR2 reads SASEGT. CDR3 nucleotide sequence: TGTGCCAGCAGAGACAGGGTGGTAGAGACCCAGTACTTC. As protein: CASRDRVVETQYF.

This clonotype has at least ten counts. This rearrangement joins TRBV20-1 to TRBJ2-7; 7 nucleotides align to TRBD2. The CDR3 loop spans 13 amino acids. With V trimmed by 6 bases and J by 2 bases, 7 bases remained unmatched. Germline assignment: CDR1 DFQATT and CDR2 SNEGSKA (reference sequence). The CDR3 DNA follows: TGCAGTGCCCTCAGCGGGACCACCTACGAGCAGTACTTC. Amino acids: CSALSGTTYEQYF.

The chain employs TRBV5-5 and TRBJ2-2; 10 bases match TRBD1. CDR1 is SGHKS and CDR2 is YYEKEE in the germline V gene (reference sequence). V was pared by 4 bases and J by 8 bases, with 11 bases of the junction left unmatched. This CDR3 is built from 16 residues. The CDR3 DNA reads as TGTGCCAGCAGCAGAGCCACCTGGGACAGGGGTGGGGAGCTGTTTTTT. Translating gives CASSRATWDRGGELFF.

The genes are TRBV7-2 and TRBJ2-4; D is undetermined. Germline V gene sequence: CDR1 SGHTA, CDR2 FQGNSA. The V and J ends lost 7 bases and 0 bases respectively, with 16 bases between them. This CDR3 spans 16 amino acids. This chain's CDR3 is CASNQEASLAKNIQYF. CDR3 in DNA: TGTGCCAGCAACCAAGAGGCATCCCTAGCCAAAAACATTCAGTACTTC.

On this clonotype itself: A much larger clone sits a single nucleotide away, making a read error possible. The V and J genes are TRBV2 and TRBJ2-1; a weak D match, TRBD1 (5 bases). The CDR3 runs 14 residues. Germline-derived CDR1 and CDR2 are SNHLY and FYNNEI. V gave up 6 bases and J gave up 8 bases, with 17 bases separating them. This CDR3 is CASRDTVLSHEQFF. The CDR3 DNA is TGTGCCAGCAGGGACACCGTACTAAGCCATGAGCAGTTCTTC.

This clonotype has just a few counts. The chain couples TRBV10-3 to TRBJ1-1; TRBD1 is a possible D gene (5 bases). The V and J ends lost 1 base and 7 bases respectively, with 10 bases between them. CDR1 and CDR2 (germline): ENHRY, SYGVKD. The CDR3 runs to 13 residues. CDR3 amino acids: CAISEFLQGEAFF. CDR3 coding DNA: TGTGCCATCAGTGAGTTTTTGCAGGGTGAAGCTTTCTTT.